Listed here are 2 T cell receptor beta chains from one sample, sequenced in a study of T-cell memory formation after mild COVID-19 (dated by TCRdb to the early 2020s). The library came from 5' RACE. Sequencing was carried out with an Illumina NovaSeq 6000. TCRdb's own reprocessing of the public reads used fastp at Q25 and MiXCR and kept productive beta chains. Each entry is one CDR3 protein sequence, shown with its most common DNA and genes. The sample records 100,000 to 150,000 distinct CDR3 sequences, less than 6.5% of which are singletons. The top ten hold 2% to 2.5% of the sample. Sequencing was carried out using PBMCs or a T cell subset sorted from them (not recorded which). Receptors originate from an adult woman who had mild COVID-19 (a few samples of this study predate the infection). The sample titles of this study are shuffled in the database, so cell type and time point are left out; the donor was told from shared clones.

This rearrangement joins TRBV19 to TRBJ1-5; D may be TRBD1 (6 bases). V was pared by 5 bases and J by 7 bases, with 15 bases between. The CDR3 extends over 14 amino acids. Germline CDR1 and CDR2: LNHDA and SQIVND (reference sequence). The CDR3 spells CASSAHTGYQPQHF. Written as DNA, the CDR3 is TGTGCCAGTAGTGCCCACACAGGGTACCAGCCCCAGCATTTT.

The genes are TRBV11-2 and TRBJ2-5, with 7 bases that match TRBD2. The trim removed 1 base at V and 0 bases at J, leaving 5 bases unmatched. Germline CDR1 SGHAT, CDR2 FQNNGV. This CDR3 region has 16 residues. The CDR3 region has the DNA TGTGCCAGCAGCTTAGTAGGACTAGGGAACCAAGAGACCCAGTACTTC. Residues: CASSLVGLGNQETQYF.